The clone carrying this TCR beta chain was seen more than once but under ten times. The data were obtained in a study of blood T cell repertoires in COVID-19. Study-wide background: There were acute and convalescent COVID-19 samples, and they came from the United States, Italy and Spain. Nucleic acid was either cDNA or gDNA, and it came from T cells, B-cell-depleted T cells, or PBMCs.

Original processing notes: Nucleated cell counts were estimated from reference gene primer amplification. Sequencing used immunoSEQ multiplex PCR; TCRdb keeps in-frame clones, though not all of them. The D gene and trimming were derived from the DNA, and the V and J assignments and clone size from that table. The sample contains around 140,000 clones, over 80% of which appear only once. This CDR3 is 13 amino acids long. The V end was cut by 7 bases, the J end by 4 bases, with 10 bases between. The germline CDR1 and CDR2 sequences are MGHDK and SYGVNS. The rearrangement joins TRBV25-1 to TRBJ1-4; the D gene is possibly TRBD1 (6 bases). The clonotype originates from a human donor in a cohort sampled during active COVID-19. The sample comprised peripheral blood. As DNA, the CDR3 is TGTGCCAGCATGGGGGCTGGTAATGAAAAACTGTTTTTT. Translating it yields CASMGAGNEKLFF.